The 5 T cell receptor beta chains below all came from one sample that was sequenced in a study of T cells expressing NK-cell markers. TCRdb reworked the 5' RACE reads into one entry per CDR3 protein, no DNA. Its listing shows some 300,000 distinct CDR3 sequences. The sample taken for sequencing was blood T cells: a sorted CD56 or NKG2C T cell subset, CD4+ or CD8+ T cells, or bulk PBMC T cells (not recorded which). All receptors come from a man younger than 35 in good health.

This chain's CDR3 is CASSLYGQIYEQYF. The rearrangement links TRBV7-2 to TRBJ2-7. In germline, CDR1 is SGHTA, CDR2 FQGNSA. CDR3 length: 14 amino acids. Complete variable domain (other parts from reference TRBV7-2 and TRBJ2-7): GAGVSQSPSNKVTEKGKDVELRCDPISGHTALYWYRQSLGQGLEFLIYFQGNSAPDKSGLPSDRFSAERTGGSVSTLTIQRTQQEDSAVYLCASSLYGQIYEQYFGPGTRLTVT.

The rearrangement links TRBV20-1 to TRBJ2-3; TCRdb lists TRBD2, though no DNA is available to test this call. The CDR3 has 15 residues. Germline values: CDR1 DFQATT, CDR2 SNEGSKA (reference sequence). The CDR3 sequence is CSARGLAGGEDTQYF.

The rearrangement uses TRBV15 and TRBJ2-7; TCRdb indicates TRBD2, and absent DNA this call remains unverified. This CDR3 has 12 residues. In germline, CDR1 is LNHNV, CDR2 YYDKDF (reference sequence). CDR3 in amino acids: CATEGLAREQYF.

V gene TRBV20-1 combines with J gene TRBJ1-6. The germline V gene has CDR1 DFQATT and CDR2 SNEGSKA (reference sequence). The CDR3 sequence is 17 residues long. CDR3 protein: CSARDYNARTPHSPLHF.

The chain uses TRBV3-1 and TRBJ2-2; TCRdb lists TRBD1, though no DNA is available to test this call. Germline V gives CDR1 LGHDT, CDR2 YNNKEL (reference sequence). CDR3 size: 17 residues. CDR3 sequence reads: CASSQDPRAGHTGELFF. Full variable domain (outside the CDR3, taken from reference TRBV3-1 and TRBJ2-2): DTAVSQTPKYLVTQMGNDKSIKCEQNLGHDTMYWYKQDSKKFLKIMFSYNNKELIINETVPNRFSPKSPDKAHLNLHINSLELGDSAVYFCASSQDPRAGHTGELFFGEGSRLTVL.